The sequence of this TCR beta chain was determined in a study of T cell responses to AZD1222 COVID-19 vaccine (dated by TCRdb to about 2021). Study-level background: TCR sequencing covered 230 or so trial participants: 200 to 220 given two doses of AZD1222 and some 25 given two doses of MenACWY control vaccine. Enrollment into the trials was organized by age into subgroups of 18-55, 56-69 and 70-plus years, and those subgroups contained approximately 150, 30 and 60 TCR-sequenced participants, respectively.

On this clone itself: Its antigen is not yet known. No qualities accompany the bases; no much larger clone lies one base away.

The CDR3 regions of human TCRbeta chains were analyzed by immunosequencing. The original methods were these. TCRs in the repertoires were compared against a reference library of SARS-CoV-2-specific TCRs that had been generated with the MIRA antigen-specificity platform. Breadth meant the fraction of unique TCRs that were SARS-CoV-2-associated, whereas depth meant the fraction of total T cells that were SARS-CoV-2-associated. Using the MIRA data, each spike-specific TCR was assigned both to the spike region to which the TCR was reactive and to a CD4 or CD8 class. Log10-transformed breadth and depth values were compared by one-way ANOVA with Sidak's multiple comparisons tests. Not all clones reach the TCRdb copy of this immuneACCESS table, which keeps in-frame sequences only. Checked studies attribute under half of the gap to unresolved V genes and leave the rest unexplained. V and J calls and clone size follow that table, whereas D and trimming were derived from the DNA. Counted in this sample were approximately 150,000 clones; around nine tenths of them appeared once. The ten largest make up roughly 1.5% of the sample.

The germline V gene gives CDR1 as MNHEY and CDR2 as SVGAGI. Between the V and J ends, shortened by 8 bases and 1 base respectively, the junction contains 10 bases. Counted from cysteine to phenylalanine, this CDR3 has 13 amino acids. The kept DNA is CDR3 alone, 39 bases in frame from the first base. The time point label on this specimen signifies: about 28 days (+/-7) after the second vaccine dose. AZD1222 recipients with second doses at about 4 weeks or about 12 weeks were pooled, because spike-specific TCR depth and breadth did not differ between schedules. Samples from vaccinated people were obtained from the UK trials COV001 and COV002, which included a single-blind randomized controlled phase 2/3 trial of AZD1222 (ChAdOx1 nCoV-19) in healthy adults. For TCRbeta chain sequencing, PBMC samples from trial participants were taken at day 0 and at day 28 after the second dose. On the study overall, not on this receptor specifically: The 56-69-year group was small, and its depth increase did not reach significance, likely because of low power. Conclusions about previously exposed vaccinees are limited because only six or seven AZD1222 recipients were SARS-CoV-2 seropositive at baseline. Vaccine-associated CD4 TCRs spanned the whole spike protein, with dominant responses in regions 160-218 and 743-854. Because no day 14 peak-response samples were available, repertoires were characterized only after the peak T cell response. Reportedly, almost half of the unique spike-specific TCRs recognized epitopes lying outside the regions that are mutated in the B.1.351 and B.1.1.7 variants. After two AZD1222 doses, both the breadth and the depth of spike-specific TCRs were significantly higher than at day 0 and than in MenACWY recipients. Participants were mostly white British, with more females than males. The authors suggested clonal diversity may have been underestimated.

The receptor chain draws on TRBV6-5 and TRBJ2-3, with no confident D gene call. The sequenced sample was peripheral blood, obtained 28 days after the second AZD1222 dose. This clonotype was sampled from an adult who received the AZD1222 COVID-19 vaccine. At the DNA level, the sequence is TGTGCCAGCCATAGACCAGGCACAGATACGCAGTATTTT. This codes for CASHRPGTDTQYF.